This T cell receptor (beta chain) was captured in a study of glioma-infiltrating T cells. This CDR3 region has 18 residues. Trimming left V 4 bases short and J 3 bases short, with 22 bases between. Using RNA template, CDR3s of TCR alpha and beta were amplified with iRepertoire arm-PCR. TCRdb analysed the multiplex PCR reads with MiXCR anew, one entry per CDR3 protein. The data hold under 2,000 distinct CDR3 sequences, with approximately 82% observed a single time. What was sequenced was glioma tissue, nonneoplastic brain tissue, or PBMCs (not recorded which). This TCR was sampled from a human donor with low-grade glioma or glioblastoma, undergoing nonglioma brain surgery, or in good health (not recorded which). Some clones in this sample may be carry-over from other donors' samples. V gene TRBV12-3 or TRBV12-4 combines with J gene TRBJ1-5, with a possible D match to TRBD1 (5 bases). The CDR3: CASSSEFIQGGPNQPQHF. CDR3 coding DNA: TGTGCCAGCAGTTCAGAGTTCATCCAGGGTGGCCCCAATCAGCCCCAGCATTTT.